This TCR beta chain stems from a study of T cell responses to AZD1222 COVID-19 vaccine. Broader study findings: Spike-specific TCR breadth and depth grew following two AZD1222 doses.

Repertoires were generated with immunoSEQ multiplex PCR, while TCRdb's copy carries only in-frame clones and drops some. The sample includes 75,000 to 95,000 clones, more than 90% of them seen just once. Germline values: CDR1 SNHLY, CDR2 FYNNEI. The CDR3 has 14 residues. V gave up 3 bases and J gave up 7 bases; unmatched junction bases: 3. Note on this clone: The antigen is undetermined.

This clonotype originated in an adult in good health. The specimen comprised peripheral blood, sampled on day 0 of AZD1222 vaccination. This chain connects TRBV2 to TRBJ2-1; 10 nucleotides match TRBD1. CDR3: CASSDLGQGNEQFF. CDR3 nucleotides: TGTGCCAGCAGTGACCTGGGACAGGGGAATGAGCAGTTCTTC.